These 14 T cell receptor beta chains were all obtained from the same sample, sequenced in a study of T cells in localized non-small cell lung cancer. Measured with immunoSEQ multiplex PCR; TCRdb has only the in-frame clones, and not every one. The sample has approximately 1,200 clones, 20% to 30% seen once. This specimen consisted of normal lung tissue next to the tumor, obtained before any cancer treatment. The origin of the receptors is a man between 40 and 70 years old with stage II lung adenocarcinoma.

This chain's CDR3 is CASSRTGTANTEAFF. The CDR3 nucleotides are TGTGCCAGCAGCAGAACCGGGACAGCGAACACTGAAGCTTTCTTT. The chain couples TRBV25-1 to TRBJ1-1, with 7 bases matching TRBD1. There are 15 residues in the CDR3. With 6 bases clipped from V and 1 base from J, the junction kept 8 bases outside the gene matches. Germline-derived CDR1 and CDR2 are MGHDK and SYGVNS.

In this sample, this clone is hyperexpanded. The chain combines TRBV11-3 with TRBJ2-5; 8 bases are a match to TRBD1. V lost 6 bases to trimming and J lost 2 bases; unmatched junction nucleotides: 11. The CDR3 is 16 amino acids. Per the germline V gene, CDR1 is SGHNT and CDR2 is YENEEA. The CDR3 DNA sequence: TGTGCCAGCAGACTTACAGGGGGAATATTACAAGAGACCCAGTACTTC. It yields the protein CASRLTGGILQETQYF.

J is TRBJ1-1 and V is TRBV28; TRBD1 might be the D (6 bases). V gave up 7 bases and J gave up 1 base, with 13 bases separating them. The CDR3 sequence is 14 residues long. The V gene's germline CDR1 is MDHEN and CDR2 SYDVKM. The CDR3 DNA reads TGTGCCAGCATCTGGGGGGGCGGGAACACTGAAGCTTTCTTT. The encoded protein is CASIWGGGNTEAFF.

This clone turned up a few times. This sequence joins TRBV6-8 and TRBJ1-6; TRBD1 matches 8 bases. V was pared by 2 bases and J by 7 bases, with 4 bases of the junction left unmatched. This CDR3 has 15 residues. From germline, CDR1 is MNHGY and CDR2 SAAAGT. CDR3 nucleotide sequence: TGTGCCAGCAGTTACCGGACAGGGTCCAATTCACCCCTCCACTTT. This encodes CASSYRTGSNSPLHF.

The rearrangement links TRBV19 to TRBJ2-7; perhaps TRBD1 as D (5 bases). This CDR3 comprises 15 residues. CDR1 and CDR2 from the germline V gene are LNHDA and SQIVND (reference sequence). Trimming took 3 bases from V and 0 from J, leaving 12 bases between them. CDR3 sequence (DNA): TGTGCCAGTAGTATTATGGCGACAGACTCCTACGAGCAGTACTTC. Translated, it gives CASSIMATDSYEQYF.

This clone is classed as large. The chain links TRBV30 to TRBJ1-1; 10 nucleotides align to TRBD1. The CDR3 runs to 12 residues. V shed 8 bases and J 3 bases; nucleotides not matched to a gene: 3. Germline CDR1 GTSNPN, CDR2 SVGIG (reference sequence). CDR3 sequence reads: CARTGGDTEAFF. The CDR3 DNA follows: TGTGCCCGGACAGGGGGGGACACTGAAGCTTTCTTT.

Within the sample, this clone is large (0.1 to 1%). V and J are TRBV6-8 and TRBJ2-7; D may be TRBD1 (6 bases). Per germline, CDR1 MNHGY and CDR2 SAAAGT. The CDR3 consists of 15 residues. V was pared by 2 bases and J by 0 bases, with 11 bases between. The CDR3 spells CASSYRRTDSYEQYF. The CDR3 DNA is TGTGCCAGCAGTTACCGAAGGACAGACTCCTACGAGCAGTACTTC.

V gene TRBV9 combines with J gene TRBJ2-2, with TRBD2 identical over 7 bases. Germline V lookup: CDR1 SGDLS, CDR2 YYNGEE. Losses at the gene ends were 4 bases for V and 0 bases for J; bases not matched to a gene: 6. This CDR3 has 16 amino acids. The CDR3 sequence is CASSTHLAANTGELFF. CDR3 nucleotide sequence: TGTGCCAGCAGCACACACCTAGCGGCGAACACCGGGGAGCTGTTTTTT.

By share, this clone ranks as medium-sized. The CDR3 is CASSLEVPGSGGDEQYF. Here the CDR3 DNA reads TGTGCCAGCAGCTTAGAGGTTCCGGGTTCAGGCGGCGACGAGCAGTACTTC. The V call is TRBV11-3, the J call TRBJ2-7; D is uncertain. Between the trimmed V and J ends, which lost 0 bases and 5 bases, there was a span of 20 bases. Per the germline V gene, CDR1 is SGHNT and CDR2 is YENEEA. CDR3 length: 17 amino acids.

The chain links TRBV29-1 to TRBJ2-1; D is unclear. Germline V lookup: CDR1 SQVTM, CDR2 ANQGSEA. This CDR3 is built from 12 residues. Trimming shortened V by 6 bases and J by 5 bases, and 11 bases separated the two germline ends. In nucleotides, the CDR3 is TGCAGCGTCGCCGACGGAGACAATGAGCAGTTCTTC. Its protein is CSVADGDNEQFF.

This clone has just a few counts. CDR3 loop: CASKQDRGPVEAFF. CDR3 nucleotide sequence: TGTGCCAGCAAGCAGGACAGGGGGCCCGTCGAAGCTTTCTTT. The V gene is TRBV9, the J gene TRBJ1-1, with 11 bases that match TRBD1. Germline CDR1 is SGDLS and CDR2 is YYNGEE. The CDR3 runs to 14 residues. Losses at the gene ends were 6 bases for V and 8 bases for J; bases not matched to a gene: 9.

This clone was picked up a small number of times. The rearrangement links TRBV11-3 to TRBJ2-5, with 8 bases fitting TRBD1. The CDR3 totals 14 residues. V was clipped by 0 bases and J by 5 bases; unmatched bases: 2. Germline V CDR1 and CDR2: SGHNT, YENEEA. The CDR3 nucleotides are TGTGCCAGCAGCTTAGAGACAGGGGAGGAGACCCAGTACTTC. Amino acids: CASSLETGEETQYF.

By share of the sample, this clone is medium-sized. V usage is TRBV11-3 and J usage is TRBJ2-3; the match to TRBD2 covers 7 bases. There are 14 residues in the CDR3. Germline-derived CDR1 and CDR2 are SGHNT and YENEEA. With 3 bases clipped from V and 1 base from J, the junction kept 1 base outside the gene matches. CDR3 in DNA: TGTGCCAGCAGCTTGGGGGGGGGCACAGATACGCAGTATTTT. Translated: CASSLGGGTDTQYF.

The chain employs TRBV6-8 and TRBJ1-2; D uncertain. Germline CDR1 reads MNHGY; CDR2 reads SAAAGT. V shed 6 bases and J shed 0 bases, with 5 bases lying between them. The CDR3 sequence is 12 residues long. The CDR3 loop is CASRQTNYGYTF. The CDR3 region has the DNA TGTGCCAGCAGACAGACTAACTATGGCTACACCTTC.